A few counts support the clone carrying this T cell receptor (beta chain). The target antigen is unknown. This record comes from a study of T cell repertoires in cytomegalovirus infection. The wider study: Shared public TCR beta signatures pointed to both CMV infection and a matching HLA type. Regarding the study as a whole: HLA-C-restricted CMV-specific TCR beta clonotypes were dominant in the ex vivo response.

The CDR3 has 17 residues. V gave up 0 bases and J gave up 0 bases, with 12 bases separating them. The germline V gene encodes CDR1 LGHNA and CDR2 YNFKEQ. In TCRdb, the reads were re-called with MiXCR into one record per CDR3 protein. The sample has about 58,000 distinct CDR3 sequences; roughly 20% are singletons. The chain has TRBV4-2 and TRBJ1-3; no clear D. The sequence derives from a human donor in good health (CMV status not recorded). Some clones in this sample may be carry-over from other donors' samples. The material was CD8+ T cells from cultured PBMCs, obtained from culture after CMV antigen stimulation. The CDR3 sequence is CASSQDNTAHSGNTIYF. For the CDR3, the DNA is TGTGCCAGCAGCCAAGATAATACGGCCCACTCTGGAAACACCATATATTTT.